This TCR beta chain was recorded in a study of shared clonotypes between healthy human individuals. Both subsets, CD45RA+ naive and CD45RA-negative memory, were split from the CD4+ cells. Trimming took 3 bases from V and 5 from J, leaving 13 bases between them. Germline CDR1 reads LGHNA; CDR2 reads YSLEER. This CDR3 region has 15 residues. The protocol was immunoSEQ multiplex PCR, while the TCRdb copy is restricted to in-frame clones and leaves out a portion. The repertoire includes a few hundred thousand clones, approximately 65% of them detected once, and roughly 10% sits in the top ten. The receptor was derived from a man aged 25 to 45 in good health. The sequenced sample was memory CD4+ T cells sorted from blood. The subset is: CD45RA-negative fraction. The chain has TRBV4-3 and TRBJ1-4, with D perhaps TRBD1 (5 bases). As DNA, the CDR3 is TGCGCCAGCAGCCAGGCCGGGACGGGGAATGAAAAACTGTTTTTT. Its protein product is CASSQAGTGNEKLFF.